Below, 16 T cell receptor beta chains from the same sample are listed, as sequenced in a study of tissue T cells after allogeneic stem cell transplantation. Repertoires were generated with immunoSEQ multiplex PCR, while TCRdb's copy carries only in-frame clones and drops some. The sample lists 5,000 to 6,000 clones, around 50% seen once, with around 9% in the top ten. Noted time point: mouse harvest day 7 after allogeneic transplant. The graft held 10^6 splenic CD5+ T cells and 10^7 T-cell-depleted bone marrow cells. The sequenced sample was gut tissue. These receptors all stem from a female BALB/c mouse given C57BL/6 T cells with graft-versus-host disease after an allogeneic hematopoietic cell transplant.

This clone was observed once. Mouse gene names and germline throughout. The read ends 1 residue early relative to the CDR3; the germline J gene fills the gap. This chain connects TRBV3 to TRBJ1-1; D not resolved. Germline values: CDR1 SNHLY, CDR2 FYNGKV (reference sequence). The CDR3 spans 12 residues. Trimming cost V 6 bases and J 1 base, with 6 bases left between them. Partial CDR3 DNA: TGTGCCAGCAGTCGACAAAACACAGAAGTCTTC. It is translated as CASSRQNTEVF. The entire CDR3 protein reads CASSRQNTEVFF.

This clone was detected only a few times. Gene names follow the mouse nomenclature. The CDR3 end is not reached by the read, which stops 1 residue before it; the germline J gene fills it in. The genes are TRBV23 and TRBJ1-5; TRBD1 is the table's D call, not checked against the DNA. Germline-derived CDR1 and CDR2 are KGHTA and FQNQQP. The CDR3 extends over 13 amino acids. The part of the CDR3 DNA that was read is TGCTCCAGCAGTCAAAGGGACAGCCAGGCTCCGCTT. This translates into CSSSQRDSQAPL. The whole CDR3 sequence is CSSSQRDSQAPLF.

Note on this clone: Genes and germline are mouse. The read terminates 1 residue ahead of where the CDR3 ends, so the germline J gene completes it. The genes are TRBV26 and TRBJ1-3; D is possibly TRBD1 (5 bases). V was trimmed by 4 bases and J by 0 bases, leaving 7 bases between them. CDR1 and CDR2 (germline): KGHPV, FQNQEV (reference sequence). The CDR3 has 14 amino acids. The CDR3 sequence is CASSRQNSGNTLYF. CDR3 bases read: TGTGCCAGCAGTCGACAGAATTCTGGAAATACGCTCTAT.

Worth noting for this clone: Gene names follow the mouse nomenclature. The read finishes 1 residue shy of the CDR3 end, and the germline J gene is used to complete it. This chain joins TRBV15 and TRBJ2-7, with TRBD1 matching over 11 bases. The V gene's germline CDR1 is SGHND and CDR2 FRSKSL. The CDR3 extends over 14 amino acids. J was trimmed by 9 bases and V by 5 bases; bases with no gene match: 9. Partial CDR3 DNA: TGTGCCAGCAGTCCCGGGACAGGGGGACGAGGACAGTAC. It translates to CASSPGTGGRGQY. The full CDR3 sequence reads CASSPGTGGRGQYF.

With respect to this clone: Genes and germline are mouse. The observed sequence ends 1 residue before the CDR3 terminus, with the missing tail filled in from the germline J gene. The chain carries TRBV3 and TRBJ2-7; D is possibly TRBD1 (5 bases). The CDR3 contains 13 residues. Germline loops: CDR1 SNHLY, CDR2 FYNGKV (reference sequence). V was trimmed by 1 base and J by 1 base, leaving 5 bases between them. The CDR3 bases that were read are TGTGCCAGCAGCTTAGACAGGTCCTATGAACAGTAC. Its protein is CASSLDRSYEQY. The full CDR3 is CASSLDRSYEQYF.

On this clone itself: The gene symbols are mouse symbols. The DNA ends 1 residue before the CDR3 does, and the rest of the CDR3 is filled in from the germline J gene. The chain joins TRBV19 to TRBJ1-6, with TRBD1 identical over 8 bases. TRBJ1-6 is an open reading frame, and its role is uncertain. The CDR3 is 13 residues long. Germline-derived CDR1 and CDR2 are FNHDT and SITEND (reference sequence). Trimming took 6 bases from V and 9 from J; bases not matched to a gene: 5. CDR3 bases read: TGTGCCAGCACCCCAGGGGGCTTTTCGCCCCTCTAC. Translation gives CASTPGGFSPLY. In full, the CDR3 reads CASTPGGFSPLYF.

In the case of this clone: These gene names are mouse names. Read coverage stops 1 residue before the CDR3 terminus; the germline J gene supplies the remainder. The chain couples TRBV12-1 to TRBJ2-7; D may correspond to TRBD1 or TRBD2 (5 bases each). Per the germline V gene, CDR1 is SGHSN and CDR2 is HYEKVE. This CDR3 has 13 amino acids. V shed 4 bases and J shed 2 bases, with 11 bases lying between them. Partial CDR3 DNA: TGTGCCAGCTCCCCTGGGACGGCCTATGAACAGTAC. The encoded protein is CASSPGTAYEQY. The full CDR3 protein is CASSPGTAYEQYF.

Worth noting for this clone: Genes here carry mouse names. The CDR3 protein is CASSLGQTYEQYF. The DNA read from the CDR3 is TGTGCCAGCAGCCTCGGACAAACCTATGAACAGTAC. The chain couples TRBV3 to TRBJ2-7; tentative D call: TRBD1 (5 bases). The CDR3 end falls 1 residue outside the read, so it is completed with the germline J gene. Trimming stripped 5 bases from V and 2 bases from J, with 10 bases between. Germline CDR1 SNHLY, CDR2 FYNGKV (reference sequence). This CDR3 has 13 residues.

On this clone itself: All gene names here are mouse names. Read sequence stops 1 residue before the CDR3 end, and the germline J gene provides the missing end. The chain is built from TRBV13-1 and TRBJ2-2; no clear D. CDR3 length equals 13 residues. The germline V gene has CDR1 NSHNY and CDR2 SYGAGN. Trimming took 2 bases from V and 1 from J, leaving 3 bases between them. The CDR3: CASSDRNTGQLYF. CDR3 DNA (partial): TGTGCCAGCAGTGACAGAAACACCGGGCAGCTCTAC.

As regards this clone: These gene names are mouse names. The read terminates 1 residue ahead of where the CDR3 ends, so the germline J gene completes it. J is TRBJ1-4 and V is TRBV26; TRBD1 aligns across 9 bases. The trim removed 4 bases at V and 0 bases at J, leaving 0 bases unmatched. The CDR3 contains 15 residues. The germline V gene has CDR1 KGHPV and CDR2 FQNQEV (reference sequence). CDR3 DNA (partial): TGTGCCAGCAGTCGGACAGGGGTTTCCAACGAAAGATTATTT. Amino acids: CASSRTGVSNERLF. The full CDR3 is CASSRTGVSNERLFF.

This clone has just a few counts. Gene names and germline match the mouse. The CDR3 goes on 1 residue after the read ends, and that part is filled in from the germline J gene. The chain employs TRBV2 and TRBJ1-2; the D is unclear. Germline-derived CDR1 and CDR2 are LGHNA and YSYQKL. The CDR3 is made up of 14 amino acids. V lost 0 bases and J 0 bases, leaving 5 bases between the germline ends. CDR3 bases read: TGTGCCAGCAGCCAAGATCTCGCAAACTCCGACTACACC. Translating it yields CASSQDLANSDYT. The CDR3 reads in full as CASSQDLANSDYTF.

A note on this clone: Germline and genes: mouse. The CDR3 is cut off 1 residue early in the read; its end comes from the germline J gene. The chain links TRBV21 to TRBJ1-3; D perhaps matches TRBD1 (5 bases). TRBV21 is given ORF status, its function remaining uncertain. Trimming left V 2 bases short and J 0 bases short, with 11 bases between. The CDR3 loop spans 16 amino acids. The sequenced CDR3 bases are TGTGCTAGCAGTCAAGGGGGGGGGAATTCTGGAAATACGCTCTAT. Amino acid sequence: CASSQGGGNSGNTLY. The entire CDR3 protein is CASSQGGGNSGNTLYF.

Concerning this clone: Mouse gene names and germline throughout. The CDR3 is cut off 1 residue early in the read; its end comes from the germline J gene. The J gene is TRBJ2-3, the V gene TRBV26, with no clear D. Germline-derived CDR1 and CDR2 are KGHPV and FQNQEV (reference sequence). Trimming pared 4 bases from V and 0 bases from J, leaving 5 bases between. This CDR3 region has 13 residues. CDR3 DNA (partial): TGTGCCAGCAGTCCAACTAGTGCAGAAACGCTGTAT. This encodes CASSPTSAETLY. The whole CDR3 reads CASSPTSAETLYF.

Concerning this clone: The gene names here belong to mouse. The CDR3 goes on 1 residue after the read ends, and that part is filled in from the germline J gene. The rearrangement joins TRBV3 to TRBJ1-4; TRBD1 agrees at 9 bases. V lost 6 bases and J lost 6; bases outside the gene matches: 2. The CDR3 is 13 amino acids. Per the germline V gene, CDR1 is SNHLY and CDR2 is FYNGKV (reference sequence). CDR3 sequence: CASRGQGDERLFF. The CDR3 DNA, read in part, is TGTGCCAGCAGGGGACAGGGAGACGAAAGATTATTT.

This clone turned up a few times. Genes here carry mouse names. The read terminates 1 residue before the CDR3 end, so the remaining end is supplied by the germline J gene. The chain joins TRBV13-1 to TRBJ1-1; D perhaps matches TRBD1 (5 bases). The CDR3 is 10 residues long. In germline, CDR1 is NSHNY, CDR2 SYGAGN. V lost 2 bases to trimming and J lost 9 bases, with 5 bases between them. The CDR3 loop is CASSEGQVFF. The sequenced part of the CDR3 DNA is TGTGCCAGCAGTGAGGGACAAGTCTTC.

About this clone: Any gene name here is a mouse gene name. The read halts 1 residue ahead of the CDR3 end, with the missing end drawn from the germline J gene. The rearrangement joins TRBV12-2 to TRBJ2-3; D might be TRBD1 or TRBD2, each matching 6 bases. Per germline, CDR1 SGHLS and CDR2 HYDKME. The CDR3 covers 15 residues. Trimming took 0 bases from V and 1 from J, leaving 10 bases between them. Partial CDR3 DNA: TGTGCCAGCTCTCTCGATTGGGGGCGTGCAGAAACGCTGTAT. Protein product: CASSLDWGRAETLY. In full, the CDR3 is CASSLDWGRAETLYF.